Here is one T cell receptor beta chain with its context. The sample comes from a study of blood T cell repertoires in COVID-19. About the study: Researchers got acute and convalescent COVID-19 samples from the United States, Italy and Spain.

Using immunoSEQ multiplex PCR, the repertoire was profiled, and TCRdb retains in-frame clones only, with some absent. The table includes about 97,000 clones, over 75% detected once. This CDR3 is 14 amino acids long. Germline V lookup: CDR1 SGHRS, CDR2 YFSETQ. V was shortened by 6 bases and J by 6 bases, with 16 bases between the two germline ends. The genes are TRBV5-1 and TRBJ2-1; D perhaps matches TRBD2 (5 bases). The sample comprised peripheral blood. The TCR comes from a man aged 60-69 years with acute or convalescent COVID-19. The CDR3 nucleotides are TGCGCCAGCAAAACGGGGAAGGAAGGCAATGAGCAGTTCTTC. Protein: CASKTGKEGNEQFF.